This T cell receptor beta chain was profiled in a study of blood T cells in healthy people across ages. V lost 5 bases and J lost 6; bases outside the gene matches: 6. Germline loops: CDR1 MGHDK, CDR2 SYGVNS. The CDR3 is 14 residues long. The authors drew about 10 milliliters of peripheral blood from each donor. Combining a sample-barcoded 5' primer with a J-beta primer mix, a second PCR ran for roughly 7 to 12 cycles. TCRdb recomputed calls from the 5' RACE reads with MiXCR, one row per CDR3 protein. The sample has hundreds of thousands of distinct CDR3 sequences, 29% seen once. This clonotype showed up just a few times.

The chain recombines TRBV25-1 with TRBJ2-2, with 7 bases lining up with TRBD1. The sequencing sample was made of blood. The receptor was isolated from an elderly woman in good health. CDR3 sequence (DNA): TGTGCCAGCAGTAAAGGGGGCGCGCCCGGGGAGCTGTTTTTT. It translates to CASSKGGAPGELFF.